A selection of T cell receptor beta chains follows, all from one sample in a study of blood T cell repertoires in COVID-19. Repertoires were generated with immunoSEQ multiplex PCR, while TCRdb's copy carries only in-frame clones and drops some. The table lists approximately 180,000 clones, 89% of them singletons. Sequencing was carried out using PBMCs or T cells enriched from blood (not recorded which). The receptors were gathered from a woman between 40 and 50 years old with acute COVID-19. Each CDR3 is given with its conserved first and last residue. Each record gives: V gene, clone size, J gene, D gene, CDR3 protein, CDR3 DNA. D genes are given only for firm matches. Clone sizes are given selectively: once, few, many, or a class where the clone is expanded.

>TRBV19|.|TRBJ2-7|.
CASSRGQFYEQYF
TGTGCCAGTAGTAGGGGACAATTCTACGAGCAGTACTTC
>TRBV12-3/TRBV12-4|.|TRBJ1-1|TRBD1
CASSDRGREAFF
TGTGCCAGCAGTGACAGGGGTCGGGAAGCTTTCTTT
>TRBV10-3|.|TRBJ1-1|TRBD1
CATTGTGRTSTEAFF
TGTGCCACCACCGGGACAGGGAGGACGAGCACTGAAGCTTTCTTT
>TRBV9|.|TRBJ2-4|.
CASSAISRLAKNIQYF
TGTGCCAGCAGTGCCATATCCCGACTAGCCAAAAACATTCAGTACTTC
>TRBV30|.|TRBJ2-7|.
CAWSRDSQVNEQYF
TGTGCCTGGAGTAGGGACTCCCAGGTCAACGAGCAGTACTTC
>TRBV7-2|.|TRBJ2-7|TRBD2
CASSFGSGVPSYEQYF
TGTGCCAGCAGCTTCGGTAGCGGGGTACCCTCCTACGAGCAGTACTTC
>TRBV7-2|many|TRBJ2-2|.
CASSFKGRETGELFF
TGTGCCAGCAGCTTTAAGGGGCGTGAGACCGGGGAGCTGTTTTTT
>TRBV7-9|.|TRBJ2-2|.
CASSLVVTTGELFF
TGTGCCAGCAGTTTGGTGGTAACAACCGGGGAGCTGTTTTTT
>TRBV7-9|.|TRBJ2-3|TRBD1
CASSLEGRGLGDTQYF
TGTGCCAGCAGCTTAGAGGGCAGGGGGCTGGGAGATACGCAGTATTTT
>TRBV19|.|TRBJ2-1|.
CASRGPGLGYNEQFF
TGTGCCAGTAGGGGACCGGGACTGGGATACAATGAGCAGTTCTTC
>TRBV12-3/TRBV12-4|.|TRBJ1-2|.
CASSLSGPGGYTF
TGTGCCAGCAGTTTGTCAGGGCCGGGTGGCTACACCTTC
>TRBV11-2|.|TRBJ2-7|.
CASSLVAFEQYF
TGTGCCAGCAGCTTAGTAGCCTTCGAGCAGTACTTC
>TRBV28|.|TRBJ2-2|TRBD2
CASSLGLAGGPSTGELFF
TGTGCCAGCAGTCTAGGACTAGCGGGGGGGCCTAGCACCGGGGAGCTGTTTTTT
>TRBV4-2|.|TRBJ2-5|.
CASSQEPPGPYQETQYF
TGTGCCAGCAGCCAAGAACCCCCAGGCCCTTACCAAGAGACCCAGTACTTC